This passage covers 21 T cell receptor beta chains from one sample sequenced in a study of T cell responses to AZD1222 COVID-19 vaccine (dated by TCRdb to the early 2020s). Receptor libraries were prepared by the immunoSEQ multiplex PCR assay. TCRdb provides this immuneACCESS table in a form limited to in-frame rearrangements. Some clones are lacking; in checked studies, under half of them reflect an unresolved V gene, and why the rest are absent is not known. This sample comprises roughly 130,000 clones, just over 85% of them detected only once. The top ten clones comprise approximately 8% of the sample. The time point label here, explained by the study, means: baseline before first vaccination. The specimen comprised peripheral blood, sampled on day 0 of AZD1222 vaccination. The receptors stem from an adult in good health.

The chain recombines TRBV4-3 with TRBJ2-1; D is ambiguous. With 2 bases removed from V and 14 bases from J, the gap between germline ends came to 10 bases. The CDR3 spans 11 residues. Germline V gives CDR1 LGHNA, CDR2 YSLEER. Written as DNA, the CDR3 is TGCGCCAGCAGCCAAATAAGGTGCAAGTTCTTC. This translates into CASSQIRCKFF.

As concerns this clone: One junction end disagrees with the germline gene, perhaps due to a read error. This chain connects TRBV6-5 to TRBJ2-6; TRBD1 is a possible D gene (5 bases). The CDR3 runs 16 residues. Germline assignment: CDR1 MNHEY and CDR2 SVGAGI. For the CDR3, the DNA is TGTGCCAGCTGTTACTCGCGGAAGGGGGGGGCCAACGTCCTGACTTTC. The encoded protein is CASCYSRKGGANVLTF.

Details on this clone: Germline and junction disagree at one end, which may indicate a read error. The chain employs TRBV7-7 and TRBJ2-5, with 14 bases identical to TRBD2. This CDR3 has 17 residues. CDR1 is SSHAT and CDR2 is FNYEAQ in the germline V gene (reference sequence). CDR3 loop: CASSSGTSGGPQETQYF. The DNA of the CDR3 is TGTGCTAGCAGCTCCGGGACTAGCGGGGGACCCCAAGAGACCCAGTACTTC.

This chain links TRBV7-5 with TRBJ2-1; TRBD1, the table's D call, was not compared with the DNA. TRBV7-5 is a pseudogene segment. The CDR3 is 19 residues long. The CDR3, as DNA: TGTGCCAGAAGCTTAAATCGGTCGAAGGGGCACCCCTCCTACAATGAGCAGTTCTTC. Translating it yields CARSLNRSKGHPSYNEQFF.

The sample holds a few counts of this clone. The chain uses TRBV5-1 and TRBJ2-4; D uncertain. Between the trimmed V and J ends, which lost 0 bases and 0 bases, there was a span of 4 bases. Germline loops: CDR1 SGHRS, CDR2 YFSETQ. The CDR3 contains 14 residues. CDR3 amino acids: CASSLDAAKNIQYF. The CDR3 DNA sequence: TGCGCCAGCAGCTTGGATGCAGCCAAAAACATTCAGTACTTC.

The gene calls are TRBV9 and TRBJ2-2; no firm D call. Germline V gives CDR1 SGDLS, CDR2 YYNGEE. The ends were cut back, 4 bases at V and 7 bases at J, with 20 bases in the middle. This CDR3 is built from 16 residues. The CDR3 nucleotides are TGTGCCAGCAGCCTTAAAGGATCGACTTTGGGCGGGGAGCTGTTTTTT. Translated, it gives CASSLKGSTLGGELFF.

This rearrangement joins TRBV7-9 to TRBJ1-2; D possibly corresponds to TRBD1 (5 bases). This CDR3 is 17 amino acids long. V gave up 5 bases and J gave up 6 bases, with 25 bases separating them. CDR1 SEHNR and CDR2 FQNEAQ come from the germline V gene (reference sequence). CDR3 bases: TGTGCCAGCAGCCCTCCCGGGTGGCAGGGTAAGCTAGATGGCTACACCTTC. It encodes CASSPPGWQGKLDGYTF.

This clone was counted once. The chain recombines TRBV18 with TRBJ2-1; D uncertain. The CDR3 has 14 residues. The V gene's germline CDR1 is KGHSH and CDR2 LQKENI. V was cut by 0 bases and J by 7 bases, with 10 bases left in between. This chain's CDR3 is CASSPPSVPNEQFF. The CDR3 DNA reads as TGTGCCAGCTCACCACCGTCGGTTCCGAATGAGCAGTTCTTC.

The rearrangement links TRBV6-4 to TRBJ2-2; D call uncertain. The CDR3 length is 14 residues. Trimming left V 4 bases short and J 1 base short, with 7 bases between. CDR1 is MRHNA and CDR2 is SNTAGT in the germline V gene. CDR3 loop: CASSGEQNTGELFF. CDR3 nucleotide sequence: TGTGCCAGCAGTGGGGAACAGAACACCGGGGAGCTGTTTTTT.

The chain links TRBV3-1 (or the pseudogene TRBV3-2) to TRBJ2-7, with D perhaps assigned TRBD1 or TRBD2 (5 bases each). The CDR3 contains 14 residues. V was clipped by 1 base and J by 3 bases, with 10 bases between them. Germline lookup yields CDR1 LGHDT and CDR2 YNNKEL (reference sequence). The CDR3 is CASSQGVGGYEQYF. CDR3 in DNA: TGTGCCAGCAGCCAAGGAGTTGGGGGCTACGAGCAGTACTTC.

A few counts support this clone. The chain has TRBV5-1 and TRBJ1-4, with 8 nucleotides matching TRBD1. The V and J ends lost 4 bases and 4 bases, in that order; junction bases with no gene match: 6. Germline lookup yields CDR1 SGHRS and CDR2 YFSETQ. CDR3 length: 15 residues. CDR3 DNA sequence: TGCGCCAGCAGCCTTGGGACAGGCCTTAATGAAAAACTGTTTTTT. Translating it yields CASSLGTGLNEKLFF.

The gene calls are TRBV28 and TRBJ1-1; D is perhaps TRBD1 (5 bases). This CDR3 is 11 amino acids long. V shed 2 bases and J shed 10 bases, with 8 bases lying between them. The germline gives CDR1 MDHEN, CDR2 SYDVKM. For the CDR3, the DNA is TGTGCCAGCAGTTTAGGGGGTACAGCTTTCTTT. Its translation: CASSLGGTAFF.

This sequence joins TRBV5-1 and TRBJ2-4, with TRBD1 matching 9 bases. Losses at the gene ends were 3 bases for V and 10 bases for J; bases not matched to a gene: 5. CDR3 length: 13 residues. Germline lookup yields CDR1 SGHRS and CDR2 YFSETQ. The CDR3 nucleotides are TGCGCCAGCAGCTCCCGGGACAGGGAGATTCAGTACTTC. Amino acids: CASSSRDREIQYF.

The rearrangement links TRBV4-3 to TRBJ2-7; 7 bases fit TRBD1. This CDR3 is 12 amino acids long. The germline gives CDR1 LGHNA, CDR2 YSLEER. V was clipped by 5 bases and J by 6 bases; unmatched bases: 4. The CDR3 bases are TGCGCCAGCAGCTCGCGACAGGGCGAGCAGTACTTC. Translating gives CASSSRQGEQYF.

A few counts support this clone. This chain links TRBV30 with TRBJ1-6; 9 nucleotides match TRBD1. CDR3 length equals 15 residues. V shed 2 bases, J shed 10 bases, and the junction held 9 bases outside the gene matches. CDR1 is GTSNPN and CDR2 is SVGIG in the germline V gene (reference sequence). CDR3 nucleotide sequence: TGTGCCTGGAGTCTTTCCACAGGGGGCAGGTCACCCCTCCACTTT. Amino acid sequence: CAWSLSTGGRSPLHF. Full variable domain (missing parts from reference TRBV30 and TRBJ1-6): SQTIHQWPATLVQPVGSPLSLECTVEGTSNPNLYWYRQAAGRGLQLLFYSVGIGQISSEVPQNLSASRPQDRQFILSSKKLLLSDSGFYLCAWSLSTGGRSPLHFGNGTRLTVT.

On this clone itself: Other nucleotide sequences in the sample specify the same CDR3. V and J are TRBV5-1 and TRBJ2-1; 7 bases are shared with TRBD2. Germline assignment: CDR1 SGHRS and CDR2 YFSETQ. This CDR3 contains 15 residues. V was pared by 0 bases and J by 4 bases, with 4 bases of the junction left unmatched. DNA for the CDR3: TGCGCCAGCAGCTTGGCACTAGCGACGTACAATGAGCAGTTCTTC. This sequence encodes CASSLALATYNEQFF.

This rearrangement joins TRBV30 to TRBJ2-3; D remains ambiguous. Germline loops: CDR1 GTSNPN, CDR2 SVGIG (reference sequence). Deletions cut 8 bases from V and 3 bases from J, with 15 bases between. The CDR3 has 13 amino acids. The CDR3 reads CALSAGGTDTQYF. DNA for the CDR3: TGTGCCCTCAGTGCAGGTGGGACAGATACGCAGTATTTT.

This rearrangement joins TRBV11-3 to TRBJ2-2, with D tentatively TRBD1 or TRBD2 (6 bases each). Trimming removed 3 bases from V and 4 bases from J, with 15 bases in between. The CDR3 contains 16 residues. The germline CDR1 and CDR2 sequences are SGHNT and YENEEA. CDR3 nucleotide sequence: TGTGCCAGCAGCTTTTACGGGGGCTCGGGCACCGGGGAGCTGTTTTTT. Translating it yields CASSFYGGSGTGELFF.

The rearrangement joins TRBV3-1 (or the pseudogene TRBV3-2) to TRBJ1-1; D is possibly TRBD1 (5 bases). This CDR3 contains 14 residues. V dropped 5 bases and J dropped 8 bases, with 18 bases sitting between them. Germline-derived CDR1 and CDR2 are LGHDT and YNNKEL (reference sequence). This CDR3 is CASSKGPPAKEAFF. As DNA, the CDR3 is TGTGCCAGCAGCAAGGGACCCCCGGCCAAGGAAGCTTTCTTT.

This clone was recorded once. The chain couples TRBV10-3 to TRBJ1-6; D uncertain. This CDR3 is built from 12 residues. Trimming removed 10 bases from V and 8 bases from J, with 12 bases in between. Germline V gene sequence: CDR1 ENHRY, CDR2 SYGVKD. CDR3 nucleotide sequence: TGTGCCACCAATCTGCCGGATTCACCCCTCCACTTT. Protein sequence: CATNLPDSPLHF.

This clone has only one observation. The rearrangement links TRBV10-1 to TRBJ1-5, with D uncertain. The CDR3 totals 13 residues. The germline CDR1 and CDR2 sequences are WNHNN and SYGVQD (reference sequence). Between the trimmed V and J ends, which lost 5 bases and 1 base, there was a span of 6 bases. The CDR3 here is CASSPGSNQPQHF. CDR3 DNA sequence: TGCGCCAGCAGTCCTGGGAGCAATCAGCCCCAGCATTTT.